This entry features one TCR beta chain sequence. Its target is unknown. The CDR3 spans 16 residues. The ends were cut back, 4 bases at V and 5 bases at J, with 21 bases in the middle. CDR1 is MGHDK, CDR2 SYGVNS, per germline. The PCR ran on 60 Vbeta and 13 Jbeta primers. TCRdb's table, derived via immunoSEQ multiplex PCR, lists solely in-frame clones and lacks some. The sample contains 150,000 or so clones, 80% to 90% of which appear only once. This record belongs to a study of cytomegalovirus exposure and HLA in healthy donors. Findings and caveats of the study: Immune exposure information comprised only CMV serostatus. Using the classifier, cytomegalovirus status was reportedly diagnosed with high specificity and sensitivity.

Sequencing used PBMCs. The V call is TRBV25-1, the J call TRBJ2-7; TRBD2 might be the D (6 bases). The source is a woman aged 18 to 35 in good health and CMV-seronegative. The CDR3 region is CASSGSIVIRGNEQYF. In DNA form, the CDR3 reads TGTGCCAGCAGTGGGTCAATCGTGATACGGGGGAACGAGCAGTACTTC.